Given below is one T cell receptor beta chain in context. These data belong to a study of cytomegalovirus exposure and HLA in healthy donors. The germline V gene has CDR1 SNHLY and CDR2 FYNNEI. The CDR3 loop spans 14 amino acids. V was clipped by 7 bases and J by 6 bases; unmatched bases: 6. Vbeta (60) and Jbeta (13) primers were used in the PCR. Clones were sequenced by immunoSEQ multiplex PCR, and TCRdb holds only the in-frame ones, with some missing. The table includes about 89,000 clones, more than 60% detected once. The genes are TRBV2 and TRBJ2-2; TRBD2 matches at 9 bases. The TCR sequence derives from a young man in good health and CMV-seronegative. Sequenced sample: PBMCs. CDR3 region: CASKEASGAGELFF. DNA for the CDR3: TGTGCCAGCAAAGAGGCTAGCGGGGCCGGGGAGCTGTTTTTT.